This T cell receptor (beta chain) was retrieved from a study of T-cell reconstitution after alpha-beta-depleted transplantation in children (dated by TCRdb to the mid-2010s). As for the study more broadly: The study quantitatively tracked T-cell immune reconstitution after TCRalphabeta/CD19-depleted allogeneic hematopoietic cell transplantation in children using TCR repertoire profiling.

Interpreted using the paper, the treatment or condition label stands for: allogeneic hematopoietic cell transplantation with graft depleted of TCRalphabeta T cells and CD19 B cells. The transplant recipients were children given TCRalphabeta/CD19-depleted allogeneic hematopoietic cell grafts. As encoded in the germline V gene, CDR1 is MNHEY while CDR2 is SVGEGT. Cut back by 2 bases and 4 bases, the V and J ends lie 3 bases apart. The CDR3 holds 11 amino acids from the cysteine to the phenylalanine. Left in the record is the CDR3 DNA by itself, 33 bases read in frame from the first base. At least ten counts were recorded for this clonotype. Its antigen is not yet known. No much larger clone exists at a distance of one base, and base qualities are not known. Libraries were made using PCR. Sequencing took place on an Illumina HiSeq 2500. Molecular barcoding was employed in the preparation of TCR libraries, with unique molecular identifiers being used to normalize TCRbeta repertoire quantification. TCRdb cleaned the public reads at Q25 with fastp, built clones with MiXCR and kept in-frame beta chains. Under each unique CDR3 protein, matching rows form one entry showing the most common genes and DNA. The sample contains 780,000 or so distinct CDR3 sequences, approximately 15% of them found a single time. Around 5.3% of the sample is taken by the ten largest.

Results and caveats for the whole study, not just this receptor: About two months after transplant, the apparently early recovery of alphabetaT-cell counts reportedly depended on just several hundred clones that had expanded rapidly and came from non-depleted graft cells. The frequencies of hyperexpanded clones fell over the following months, and after one year, T-cell counts and TCRbeta diversity were mostly attributed to newly produced T cells. In some patients, high TCRbeta diversity at day 60 was attributed to recipient T cells and intrathymic progenitors that had survived conditioning.

This specimen consisted of PBMCs, mostly from graft donor cells, obtained 360 days after TCRalphabeta/CD19-depleted stem cell transplant. This sequence was found in a male patient younger than 18 who had a stem cell transplant for acute lymphoblastic leukemia, so the T cells may come from the graft donor. The V and J segments used are TRBV6-2 or TRBV6-3 and TRBJ2-7, with no confident D gene call. In nucleotides, the sequence is TGTGCCAGCAGTTACCCATACGAGCAGTACTTC. This translates into CASSYPYEQYF.